The clone carrying this T cell receptor (beta chain) was seen a handful of times. This specimen belongs to a study of blood T cell repertoires in COVID-19. Overall study context: The study drew acute and convalescent COVID-19 samples from the United States, Italy and Spain. Sample material is recorded as cDNA or gDNA derived from T cells, B-cell-depleted T cells, or PBMCs.

The CDR3 is made up of 21 amino acids. The junction had 20 bases not matched to a gene; V was cut back by 2 bases and J by 0 bases. The germline CDR1 and CDR2 sequences are LGHNT and FRNRAP. Authors' data handling: For nucleated cells, counts were estimated from reference gene primer amplification. Here immunoSEQ multiplex PCR was the method, and the copy in TCRdb shows in-frame clones only, minus some. V, J and clone size are taken as reported in that table, and D and trimming were inferred from the DNA itself. Of hundreds of thousands of clones detected, over 65% appear once; the ten largest clones hold 2.5% to 4%.

The material sequenced was peripheral blood. The receptor was isolated from an elderly woman with acute or convalescent COVID-19. The rearrangement joins TRBV12-5 to TRBJ2-3; 7 bases agree with TRBD2. DNA of the CDR3: TGTGCTAGTGGTTTGCGCGTTGTCGGTGTAGCGGGCCCCGATAGCACAGATACGCAGTATTTT. Encoded protein: CASGLRVVGVAGPDSTDTQYF. The variable domain in full, completed from reference TRBV12-5 and TRBJ2-3, reads DARVTQTPRHKVTEMGQEVTMRCQPILGHNTVFWYRQTMMQGLELLAYFRNRAPLDDSGMPKDRFSAEMPDATLATLKIQPSEPRDSAVYFCASGLRVVGVAGPDSTDTQYFGPGTRLTVL.